This T cell receptor (beta chain) emerged from a study of cytomegalovirus exposure and HLA in healthy donors. Broader study findings: A later look showed TCR association rates differing by HLA locus, highest for DRB1 and lowest for HLA-C.

The germline V gene encodes CDR1 SGHNT and CDR2 YYREEE (reference sequence). The CDR3 is made up of 15 amino acids. Trimming shortened V by 0 bases and J by 7 bases, and 13 bases separated the two germline ends. A multiplex PCR was run with 60 Vbeta primers and 13 Jbeta primers. The repertoire was sequenced with immunoSEQ multiplex PCR; TCRdb's copy has only in-frame clones and lacks some. Of 150,000 to 200,000 clones listed, around 80% are singletons. Regarding this clone: Its cognate antigen is unknown.

Material for sequencing was PBMCs. V gene TRBV5-4 combines with J gene TRBJ2-2; TRBD1 might be the D (5 bases). This TCR was sampled from a man aged 30-40 years in good health and CMV-seropositive. The CDR3 DNA is TGTGCCAGCAGCTTGGTTGTAGGGGATAGCGGGGAGCTGTTTTTT. Encoded protein: CASSLVVGDSGELFF.